The rows below give T cell receptor beta chains drawn from one sample of a study of blood T cell repertoires in COVID-19. TCRdb's copy holds only in-frame clones and misses some; the assay was immunoSEQ multiplex PCR. Of about 260,000 clones detected, more than 85% appear once; the ten largest clones hold approximately 3%. Sequenced sample: PBMCs or T cells enriched from blood (not recorded which). These receptors originate from a man in his forties or fifties who had been exposed to COVID-19. Both conserved end residues are part of each CDR3. D genes are given only for firm matches. Only some rows state a clone size, as once, few, many or a class for expanded clones.

>TRBJ1-4|NA|TRBV10-3|NA
CAISESEGANEKLFF
TGTGCCATCAGTGAGTCTGAAGGGGCTAATGAAAAACTGTTTTTT
>TRBJ1-5|NA|TRBV11-2|NA
CASSLGPAGSQPQHF
TGTGCCAGCAGCTTAGGTCCGGCGGGAAGTCAGCCCCAGCATTTT
>TRBJ2-3|TRBD1|TRBV11-2|NA
CASSLIDREDTQYF
TGTGCCAGCAGTCTCATCGACAGGGAAGATACGCAGTATTTT
>TRBJ1-5|NA|TRBV27|NA
CASSRGVRQPQHF
TGTGCCAGCAGCCGGGGAGTACGTCAGCCCCAGCATTTT
>TRBJ1-1|NA|TRBV6-6|NA
CASSGQTLNTEAFF
TGTGCCAGCAGTGGACAGACTTTGAACACTGAAGCTTTCTTT
>TRBJ2-7|NA|TRBV11-3|NA
CASSKGERREQYF
TGTGCCAGCAGCAAAGGGGAAAGACGTGAGCAGTACTTC
>TRBJ2-7|NA|TRBV21-1|few
CASSKSQGLAVLYEQYF
TGTGCCAGCAGCAAAAGCCAGGGACTAGCGGTACTCTACGAGCAGTACTTC
>TRBJ1-2|NA|TRBV2|NA
CASSPDPIVQGLGGYTF
TGTGCCAGCAGCCCCGACCCGATTGTCCAGGGTCTTGGAGGCTACACCTTC
>TRBJ1-5|NA|TRBV27|once
CASSYVSNQPQHF
TGTGCCAGCAGTTATGTAAGCAATCAGCCCCAGCATTTT
>TRBJ1-1|TRBD1|TRBV18|NA
CASSYPGQGITEAFF
TGTGCCAGCTCATATCCGGGACAGGGTATAACTGAAGCTTTCTTT
>TRBJ2-5|NA|TRBV5-1|NA
CASSRDPRVTQETQYF
TGCGCCAGCAGCCGCGACCCGAGGGTTACTCAAGAGACCCAGTACTTC
>TRBJ2-3|NA|TRBV30|NA
CAWSVLAADTQYF
TGTGCCTGGAGTGTACTGGCGGCAGATACGCAGTATTTT
>TRBJ1-5|TRBD1|TRBV12-5|NA
CASGLAAGTGNQPQHF
TGTGCTAGTGGTTTGGCTGCCGGGACAGGGAATCAGCCCCAGCATTTT
>TRBJ1-2|TRBD1|TRBV7-3|few
CASSRDRGLSGYTF
TGTGCCAGCAGCAGGGACAGGGGGCTCTCTGGCTACACCTTC
>TRBJ2-3|NA|TRBV30|NA
CAWSVITGSTDTQYF
TGTGCCTGGAGTGTCATTACGGGAAGCACAGATACGCAGTATTTT
>TRBJ2-1|TRBD2|TRBV11-2|NA
CASTGTGGRVNEQFF
TGTGCCAGCACCGGAACCGGCGGGAGGGTAAATGAGCAGTTCTTC
>TRBJ1-2|NA|TRBV30|NA
CAWSPGLGGYTF
TGTGCCTGGAGTCCCGGGTTAGGTGGCTACACCTTC
>TRBJ2-3|TRBD1|TRBV5-5|NA
CASSLLGWTGGLDTQYF
TGTGCCAGCAGCCTTCTGGGGTGGACAGGGGGATTGGATACGCAGTATTTT
>TRBJ2-3|NA|TRBV18|NA
CASSPSTDTQYF
TGTGCCAGCTCCCCTAGCACAGATACGCAGTATTTT
>TRBJ2-1|TRBD2|TRBV7-3|NA
CASSLIAGHSYNEQFF
TGTGCCAGCAGCTTAATAGCGGGCCACTCCTACAATGAGCAGTTCTTC
>TRBJ2-7|NA|TRBV6-2/TRBV6-3|NA
CASSYSSRTVSYEQYF
TGTGCCAGCAGTTACTCATCGAGGACAGTCTCCTACGAGCAGTACTTC
>TRBJ1-3|TRBD1|TRBV10-3|NA
CATGQGNF
TGTGCCACCGGACAGGGGAATTTT
>TRBJ2-7|NA|TRBV7-2|NA
CASSLNSDTSYEQYF
TGTGCCAGCAGCTTAAATAGCGACACCTCCTACGAGCAGTACTTC
>TRBJ2-3|TRBD2|TRBV27|once
CASSGRVTDTQYF
TGTGCCAGCAGCGGGAGGGTGACAGATACGCAGTATTTT
>TRBJ2-7|TRBD2|TRBV7-2|NA
CASSLALAGSYEQYF
TGTGCCAGCAGCTTGGCACTAGCGGGATCCTACGAGCAGTACTTC
>TRBJ1-1|NA|TRBV6-5|once
CASSYNRNTEAFF
TGTGCCAGCAGTTACAACAGGAACACTGAAGCTTTCTTT
>TRBJ1-5|NA|TRBV15|NA
CATSRGGQSQHF
TGTGCCACCAGCAGGGGTGGGCAGTCCCAGCATTTT
>TRBJ2-7|TRBD1|TRBV4-2|NA
CASSQGQPTYEQYF
TGTGCCAGCAGCCAGGGACAGCCAACTTACGAGCAGTACTTC
>TRBJ1-2|TRBD1|TRBV6-1|NA
CASSEVQGGYGYTF
TGTGCCAGCAGTGAAGTTCAGGGGGGCTATGGCTACACCTTC
>TRBJ1-1|NA|TRBV29-1|once
CSGRDINTEAFF
TGCAGCGGCCGGGACATAAACACTGAAGCTTTCTTT
>TRBJ2-6|NA|TRBV5-1|NA
CASSYTSGANVLTF
TGCGCCAGCAGTTATACATCTGGGGCCAACGTCCTGACTTTC
>TRBJ1-1|TRBD1|TRBV6-4|NA
CASSRDRNTEAFF
TGTGCCAGCAGCAGGGACAGGAACACTGAAGCTTTCTTT
>TRBJ1-2|TRBD1|TRBV5-4|NA
CASSTPTGAGYGYTF
TGTGCCAGCAGCACACCGACAGGGGCGGGGTATGGCTACACCTTC
>TRBJ1-3|NA|TRBV19|NA
CASSKNRSGTTGNTIYF
TGTGCCAGTAGTAAAAATAGATCCGGGACAACTGGAAACACCATATATTTT
>TRBJ1-1|NA|TRBV7-9|NA
CASSPFNTEAFF
TGTGCCAGCAGCCCTTTTAACACTGAAGCTTTCTTT
>TRBJ1-4|TRBD1|TRBV19|NA
CASNSPGTVSNEKLFF
TGTGCCAGTAACAGTCCAGGGACAGTGTCTAATGAAAAACTGTTTTTT
>TRBJ1-1|TRBD1|TRBV6-5|NA
CASSYSAGGGTEAFF
TGTGCCAGCAGTTACTCGGCAGGGGGCGGCACTGAAGCTTTCTTT
>TRBJ2-4|NA|TRBV11-2|NA
CASSLDLVLGGNIQYF
TGTGCCAGCAGCTTAGATCTCGTGTTAGGGGGAAACATTCAGTACTTC
>TRBJ2-2|TRBD2|TRBV9|NA
CASSASGANTGELFF
TGTGCCAGCAGCGCTAGCGGGGCGAACACCGGGGAGCTGTTTTTT
>TRBJ1-1|NA|TRBV4-2|NA
CASSQVVPNTEAFF
TGTGCCAGCAGCCAAGTAGTTCCTAACACTGAAGCTTTCTTT
>TRBJ2-7|TRBD2|TRBV10-3|few
CAVEREGEQYF
TGTGCCGTCGAGCGGGAGGGCGAGCAGTACTTC
>TRBJ1-1|NA|TRBV7-2|NA
CASSLQSSEAFF
TGTGCCAGCAGCTTACAATCGAGTGAAGCTTTCTTT
>TRBJ2-2|TRBD1|TRBV5-3|NA
CARSKGTGHTGELFF
TGTGCCAGAAGCAAAGGGACAGGGCACACCGGGGAGCTGTTTTTT
>TRBJ2-5|TRBD2|TRBV18|NA
CASSLLAGVSETQYF
TGTGCCAGCTCCCTACTAGCGGGAGTCTCCGAGACCCAGTACTTC
>TRBJ2-7|TRBD1|TRBV7-2|NA
CASSRGLKGQGGHEQYF
TGTGCCAGCAGCCGGGGATTAAAGGGACAGGGGGGCCACGAGCAGTACTTC
>TRBJ1-3|TRBD1|TRBV5-5|NA
CASRLGTGTGNTIYF
TGTGCCAGCCGCCTGGGGACAGGGACTGGAAACACCATATATTTT
>TRBJ1-4|NA|TRBV4-2|NA
CASSPAGRQAEKLFF
TGTGCCAGCAGCCCCGCCGGTCGGCAGGCCGAAAAACTGTTTTTT
>TRBJ2-7|TRBD1|TRBV11-2|NA
CASSPEWTGEAYEQYF
TGTGCCAGCAGCCCCGAATGGACAGGAGAAGCCTACGAGCAGTACTTC